This TCR beta chain came from a study of blood T cell repertoires in COVID-19. The CDR3 totals 16 residues. Germline V lookup: CDR1 MNHEY, CDR2 SMNVEV (reference sequence). Trimming stripped 6 bases from V and 1 base from J, with 17 bases between. Clones were read by immunoSEQ multiplex PCR, and TCRdb kept only the in-frame ones, dropping some. The sample has fewer than 250,000 clones, roughly 80% seen once. The chain is built from TRBV27 and TRBJ2-3; possibly TRBD2 for D (6 bases). Input material: peripheral blood. The sequence was collected from a woman of 80 years or more with acute or convalescent COVID-19. The chain's CDR3 is CASSEAGQSRTDTQYF. In nucleotides, the CDR3 is TGTGCCAGCAGCGAGGCGGGGCAGTCACGCACAGATACGCAGTATTTT.